This entry is about one TCR beta chain. This sample is drawn from a study of shared clonotypes between healthy human individuals. Profiled with immunoSEQ multiplex PCR; TCRdb holds only in-frame clones, not every one. The data contain about 770,000 clones, around 77% of them singletons. Looked up from germline, CDR1 is PRHDT and CDR2 is FYEKMQ (reference sequence). With 3 bases clipped from V and 5 bases from J, the junction kept 6 bases outside the gene matches. The length of the CDR3 is 15 residues. Every donor was a Caucasian adult from Nashville, Tennessee. Into CD45RA+ naive and CD45RA-negative memory subsets, the CD4+ cells were split.

The V call is TRBV13, the J call TRBJ2-3, with 9 bases aligning to TRBD2. The sample taken for sequencing was memory CD4+ T cells sorted from blood. This sample's subset: CD45RA-negative fraction. The clonotype comes from a woman under 40 in good health. CDR3 coding DNA: TGTGCCAGCAGCTTTCTAGCGGGATTTGTAGATACGCAGTATTTT. Amino acids: CASSFLAGFVDTQYF.